The T cell receptor beta chain described here comes from a study of spatial heterogeneity in lung cancer. Background on the study: Each distinct TCR and UMI combination averaged more than ten appearances in raw reads.

The time point is: sample taken at primary tumor resection. Whole RNA, which was extracted from tumor, nontumor lung tissue or frozen PBMC, was sequenced without any cell sorting. Germline CDR1 and CDR2: SGHRS and YFSETQ. This CDR3 comprises 15 residues. The trim removed 3 bases at V and 2 bases at J, leaving 5 bases unmatched. TCRdb reprocessed the 5' RACE reads with MiXCR, giving one entry per CDR3 protein. The sample records tens of thousands of distinct CDR3 sequences, around 5.5% being singletons. The sample holds many counts of this clonotype. The specimen was PBMCs, collected at surgery. The rearrangement links TRBV5-1 to TRBJ2-5; 9 nucleotides line up with TRBD1. The receptor's source is a female donor with early-stage non-small cell lung cancer. The CDR3: CASSSTGTGQETQYF. CDR3 nucleotide sequence: TGCGCCAGCAGCTCAACCGGGACAGGGCAAGAGACCCAGTACTTC.